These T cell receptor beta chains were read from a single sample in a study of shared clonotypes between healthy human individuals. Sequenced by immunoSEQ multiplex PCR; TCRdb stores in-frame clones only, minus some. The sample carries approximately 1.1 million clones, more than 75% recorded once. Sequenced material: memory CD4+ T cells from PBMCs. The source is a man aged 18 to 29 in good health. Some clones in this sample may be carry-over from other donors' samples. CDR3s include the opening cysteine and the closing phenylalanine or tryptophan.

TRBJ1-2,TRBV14,CASIHQKTLTGNYGYTF
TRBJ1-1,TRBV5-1,CASSSMTATNTEAFF
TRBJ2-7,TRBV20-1,CSGTGAYEQYF
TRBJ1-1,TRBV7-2,CASSSGQGVRAFF
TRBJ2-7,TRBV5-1,CASSFGSGSSYEQYF
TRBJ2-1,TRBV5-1,CASSFQNEQFF
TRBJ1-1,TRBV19,CASSRQGVNTEAFF
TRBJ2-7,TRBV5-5,CASSFAGGWEQYF
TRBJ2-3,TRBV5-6,CASSSSGTANVSTDTQYF
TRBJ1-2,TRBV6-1,CASFPFARNYGYTF
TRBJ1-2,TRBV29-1,CSVGTDLAGYTF
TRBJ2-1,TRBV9,CASSLSGSGYNEQFF